These 18 T cell receptor beta chains were all obtained from the same sample, sequenced in a study of spatial heterogeneity in lung cancer. Sample time point: sample taken at primary tumor resection. No antigen has been identified for these receptors. Whole-study findings and limits: The study found that expanded intratumoral alpha and beta TCR counts tracked tumor mutation counts.

Via MiXCR, TCRdb re-called the 5' RACE reads, giving one row per CDR3 protein. The sample carries approximately 2,500 distinct CDR3 sequences, approximately 7.4% recorded once. This specimen consisted of lung tumor tissue, obtained at surgery. The receptors derive from a female donor with early-stage non-small cell lung cancer.

The chain is built from TRBV29-1 and TRBJ2-1; 9 positions match TRBD1. Germline assignment: CDR1 SQVTM and CDR2 ANQGSEA. Trimming cost V 4 bases and J 5 bases; bases outside gene matches: 3. This CDR3 region has 13 residues. CDR3 bases: TGCAGCGTTGTCGGACAGGGGAACAATGAGCAGTTCTTC. The encoded protein is CSVVGQGNNEQFF.

This clonotype is labeled medium-sized. This chain connects TRBV19 to TRBJ2-3; D tentatively reads TRBD1 or TRBD2 (5 bases each). This CDR3 contains 16 residues. In germline, CDR1 is LNHDA, CDR2 SQIVND (reference sequence). CDR3 sequence reads: CATSGTGRTSTDTQYF. The CDR3 bases are TGTGCGACCTCCGGAACGGGGCGTACTAGCACAGATACGCAGTATTTT.

This clonotype was recorded many times. This rearrangement joins TRBV7-2 to TRBJ2-1, with 7 positions matching TRBD2. Germline-derived CDR1 and CDR2 are SGHTA and FQGNSA. The CDR3 has 15 residues. The trim removed 2 bases at V and 4 bases at J, leaving 5 bases unmatched. The chain's CDR3 is CASSLRGTNYNEQFF. Written as DNA, the CDR3 is TGTGCCAGCAGCTTACGAGGGACTAATTACAATGAGCAGTTCTTC. Full variable domain (rest looked up from reference TRBV7-2 and TRBJ2-1): GAGVSQSPSNKVTEKGKDVELRCDPISGHTALYWYRQSLGQGLEFLIYFQGNSAPDKSGLPSDRFSAERTGGSVSTLTIQRTQQEDSAVYLCASSLRGTNYNEQFFGPGTRLTVL.

By frequency in the sample, this clonotype is medium-sized. The V call is TRBV29-1, the J call TRBJ2-3; D remains ambiguous. Germline V lookup: CDR1 SQVTM, CDR2 ANQGSEA. The V gene lost 3 bases and the J gene lost 0 bases, with 4 bases spanning the gap. CDR3 length: 12 amino acids. This CDR3 is CSVDPSTDTQYF. The CDR3 nucleotides are TGCAGCGTTGATCCGAGCACAGATACGCAGTATTTT.

This clonotype is large (0.1 to 1%). The chain recombines TRBV24-1 with TRBJ2-1; possible D gene TRBD2, 5 bases. The CDR3 is made up of 14 amino acids. Trimming removed 7 bases at V and 0 bases at J, with 9 bases between. The germline V gene has CDR1 KGHDR and CDR2 SFDVKD. Here the CDR3 reads CATSRGSSYNEQFF. Written as DNA, the CDR3 is TGTGCCACCAGCCGGGGTAGCTCCTACAATGAGCAGTTCTTC.

This clonotype came up a few times. The chain couples TRBV4-1 to TRBJ2-4; 8 nucleotides line up with TRBD2. Germline CDR1 reads MGHRA; CDR2 reads YSYEKL. The CDR3 extends over 16 amino acids. Unmatched junction bases numbered 4, after V lost 0 bases and J lost 3 bases. The CDR3 bases are TGCGCCAGCAGCCAAGATTCGGGGACTAGCAAAAACATTCAGTACTTC. Encoded protein: CASSQDSGTSKNIQYF.

By its share, this clonotype is medium-sized. The rearrangement links TRBV7-9 to TRBJ2-1, with 9 bases that match TRBD2. This CDR3 has 15 amino acids. With 5 bases clipped from V and 2 bases from J, the junction kept 4 bases outside the gene matches. CDR1 SEHNR and CDR2 FQNEAQ come from the germline V gene (reference sequence). CDR3 sequence reads: CASSQGLAPYNEQFF. CDR3 DNA sequence: TGTGCCAGCAGCCAGGGACTAGCCCCCTACAATGAGCAGTTCTTC.

By sample share, this clonotype is medium-sized (0.01 to 0.1%). The chain recombines TRBV29-1 with TRBJ2-3; D uncertain. The CDR3 is made up of 14 amino acids. V was pared by 4 bases and J by 0 bases, with 11 bases between. The germline CDR1 and CDR2 sequences are SQVTM and ANQGSEA. Here the CDR3 reads CSVVWVMSTDTQYF. CDR3 DNA sequence: TGCAGCGTTGTATGGGTGATGAGCACAGATACGCAGTATTTT.

By share, this clonotype ranks as medium-sized. This chain connects TRBV7-2 to TRBJ2-5; a possible D gene is TRBD1 (5 bases). Trimming left V 5 bases short and J 1 base short, with 14 bases between. Germline values: CDR1 SGHTA, CDR2 FQGNSA. CDR3 length: 15 residues. CDR3 coding DNA: TGTGCCAGCAGCGGACGCTGGACATTCCAAGAGACCCAGTACTTC. Its translation is CASSGRWTFQETQYF.

This clonotype is medium-sized (0.01 to 0.1%). The chain combines TRBV3-1 with TRBJ1-1; D is ambiguous. There are 12 residues in the CDR3. V was cut by 1 base and J by 7 bases, with 7 bases left in between. Germline CDR1 and CDR2: LGHDT and YNNKEL (reference sequence). CDR3 protein: CASSQVKGEAFF. CDR3 bases: TGTGCCAGCAGCCAAGTTAAAGGTGAAGCTTTCTTT.

By share, this clonotype ranks as medium-sized. The chain joins TRBV6-5 to TRBJ2-5; no clear D gene. The V end was cut by 0 bases, the J end by 5 bases, with 7 bases between. In germline, CDR1 is MNHEY, CDR2 SVGAGI. CDR3 length equals 13 residues. In DNA, the CDR3 is TGTGCCAGCAGTTACTCGGGGTGGGAGACCCAGTACTTC. Amino acids: CASSYSGWETQYF.

The genes are TRBV20-1 and TRBJ1-1; no definite D call. Germline V gene sequence: CDR1 DFQATT, CDR2 SNEGSKA (reference sequence). This CDR3 is 10 amino acids long. Trimming took 3 bases from V and 8 from J, leaving 7 bases between them. The CDR3 here is CSAREREAFF. The CDR3 bases are TGCAGTGCTAGGGAGCGGGAAGCTTTCTTT.

This clonotype has only a few counts. The V and J genes are TRBV30 and TRBJ1-1; D is uncertain. The CDR3 loop spans 14 amino acids. Germline lookup yields CDR1 GTSNPN and CDR2 SVGIG (reference sequence). V lost 2 bases, J lost 10 bases, and 20 bases lay in between. This CDR3 reads CAWSPVVGSGGAFF. CDR3 coding DNA: TGTGCCTGGAGTCCCGTCGTGGGGTCTGGTGGAGCTTTCTTT.

The chain joins TRBV4-2 to TRBJ2-2; 8 nucleotides agree with TRBD2. After removal of 4 bases from V and 0 bases from J, the junction contained 10 bases not matched to a gene. This CDR3 region has 18 residues. Looked up from germline, CDR1 is LGHNA and CDR2 is YNFKEQ. The CDR3 region has the DNA TGTGCCAGCAGCCCGCCCCCTCTGACTAGCGCGAACACCGGGGAGCTGTTTTTT. This translates into CASSPPPLTSANTGELFF.

The rearrangement links TRBV7-8 to TRBJ1-2; TRBD1 agrees at 8 bases. CDR3 size: 14 residues. Germline V gives CDR1 SGHVS, CDR2 FQNEAQ. The J segment lost 6 bases and the V segment lost 1 base, leaving 4 bases of the junction unmatched. The CDR3 nucleotides read TGTGCCAGCAGCTTAGGGGCAGGGGGCGATGGCTACACCTTC. This gives the protein CASSLGAGGDGYTF.

By proportion, this clonotype is large (0.1 to 1%). The J gene is TRBJ2-5, the V gene TRBV7-9, with D possibly matching TRBD1 (8 bases). The CDR3 runs 14 residues. Between the trimmed V and J ends, which lost 4 bases and 5 bases, there was a span of 14 bases. Germline V CDR1 and CDR2: SEHNR, FQNEAQ (reference sequence). The CDR3 DNA reads as TGTGCCAGCAGCTCTACAGGGGGGGAGGAGACCCAGTACTTC. Encoded protein: CASSSTGGEETQYF.

The chain is built from TRBV20-1 and TRBJ2-3; weak D call: TRBD2 (6 bases). CDR1 and CDR2 (germline): DFQATT, SNEGSKA (reference sequence). The CDR3 totals 14 residues. V was shortened by 6 bases and J by 5 bases, with 18 bases between the two germline ends. The CDR3 sequence is CSAMGGYGLDTQYF. DNA for the CDR3: TGCAGTGCCATGGGGGGATATGGGTTAGATACGCAGTATTTT.

By share, this clonotype ranks as large (0.1 to 1%). This chain joins TRBV7-2 and TRBJ2-1; D ambiguous. Germline V lookup: CDR1 SGHTA, CDR2 FQGNSA. The CDR3 is made up of 15 amino acids. V was clipped by 3 bases and J by 4 bases, with 13 bases between them. CDR3 DNA sequence: TGTGCCAGCAGCTTTGGGTCGGGTGGGTACAATGAGCAGTTCTTC. Translating gives CASSFGSGGYNEQFF.